Following are 18 T cell receptor beta chains from one sample sequenced in a study of T-cell reconstitution after alpha-beta-depleted transplantation in children. Preparation of the TCRbeta library used unique molecular identifiers. One entry per CDR3 protein, called by TCRdb with MiXCR from the PCR reads. The table includes around 480,000 distinct CDR3 sequences, about 30% detected once. This specimen consisted of PBMCs from the stem cell graft donor, obtained from the stem cell graft. The receptor source for this set is a human donor who donated a stem cell graft to a child with aplastic anemia.

The J gene is TRBJ2-5, the V gene TRBV9, with D perhaps TRBD2 (5 bases). The CDR3 contains 15 residues. V lost 3 bases, J lost 4 bases, and 16 bases lay in between. From germline, CDR1 is SGDLS and CDR2 YYNGEE. Here the CDR3 reads CASSGPAVIGETQYF. Written as DNA, the CDR3 is TGTGCCAGCAGCGGTCCAGCGGTAATAGGAGAGACCCAGTACTTC.

This clonotype was detected only a few times. This chain joins TRBV27 and TRBJ2-3, with D unresolved. Germline CDR1 and CDR2: MNHEY and SMNVEV (reference sequence). This CDR3 has 14 residues. V was cut by 4 bases and J by 1 base, with 9 bases left in between. CDR3 sequence: CASSWVSGTDTQYF. The CDR3 nucleotides read TGTGCCAGCAGTTGGGTTTCTGGCACAGATACGCAGTATTTT.

The genes are TRBV10-3 and TRBJ2-2; D perhaps matches TRBD1 (6 bases). This CDR3 contains 13 residues. The ends were cut back, 5 bases at V and 6 bases at J, with 10 bases in the middle. Germline CDR1 reads ENHRY; CDR2 reads SYGVKD. CDR3 region: CAISPRGPGELFF. CDR3 in DNA: TGTGCCATCAGTCCCAGGGGCCCCGGGGAGCTGTTTTTT.

The chain has TRBV4-3 and TRBJ1-2; D is possibly TRBD1 (5 bases). Looked up from germline, CDR1 is LGHNA and CDR2 is YSLEER. The CDR3 sequence is 17 residues long. The V gene lost 0 bases and the J gene lost 12 bases, with 26 bases spanning the gap. The CDR3 DNA follows: TGCGCCAGCAGCCAAGATCGAGAACTAAATTGGTACAGGAGACACACCTTC. Residues: CASSQDRELNWYRRHTF.

The chain uses TRBV19 and TRBJ1-5, with TRBD1 identical over 7 bases. V shed 5 bases and J 0 bases; nucleotides not matched to a gene: 4. The CDR3 has 15 residues. Germline V gene data show CDR1 as LNHDA and CDR2 as SQIVND (reference sequence). DNA for the CDR3: TGTGCCAGTAGTCCCTGGGACAGTAGCAATCAGCCCCAGCATTTT. It translates to CASSPWDSSNQPQHF.

This clonotype was observed a few times. The rearrangement links TRBV5-5 to TRBJ2-3; D assignment may be TRBD1 or TRBD2 (6 bases each). Germline V gene data show CDR1 as SGHKS and CDR2 as YYEKEE (reference sequence). The CDR3 spans 16 residues. V lost 0 bases to trimming and J lost 0 bases, with 11 bases between them. The CDR3 protein is CASSLARGASTDTQYF. The CDR3 DNA is TGTGCCAGCAGCTTGGCGAGGGGGGCCAGCACAGATACGCAGTATTTT. Together with reference TRBV5-5 and TRBJ2-3, the CDR3 gives the full variable domain: DAGVTQSPTHLIKTRGQQVTLRCSPISGHKSVSWYQQVLGQGPQFIFQYYEKEERGRGNFPDRFSARQFPNYSSELNVNALLLGDSALYLCASSLARGASTDTQYFGPGTRLTVL.

This clonotype occurred a few times. The chain is built from TRBV20-1 and TRBJ2-3; 10 positions agree with TRBD2. The CDR3 loop spans 16 amino acids. V was clipped by 3 bases and J by 5 bases; unmatched bases: 11. Per the germline V gene, CDR1 is DFQATT and CDR2 is SNEGSKA (reference sequence). The CDR3 DNA follows: TGCAGTGCTAGCCTTGGGGCTAGCGGGAGAGGAGATACGCAGTATTTT. Translated: CSASLGASGRGDTQYF.

V usage is TRBV7-9 and J usage is TRBJ2-7; D tentatively fits TRBD1 or TRBD2 (7 bases each). The V end was cut by 5 bases, the J end by 2 bases, with 16 bases between. This CDR3 spans 15 amino acids. Germline V gene data show CDR1 as SEHNR and CDR2 as FQNEAQ (reference sequence). This CDR3 reads CASSPRGGPTYEQYF. CDR3 nucleotide sequence: TGTGCCAGCAGCCCCAGGGGGGGACCTACCTACGAGCAGTACTTC.

This clonotype has a handful of counts. This rearrangement joins TRBV12-3 or TRBV12-4 to TRBJ2-1, with a tentative D call TRBD2 (7 bases). There are 15 residues in the CDR3. V shed 3 bases and J shed 7 bases, with 16 bases lying between them. The CDR3, as DNA: TGTGCCAGCAGTTTTACCGGGGGAGGGGGGAATGAGCAGTTCTTC. This sequence encodes CASSFTGGGGNEQFF.

This clonotype came up a few times. The CDR3 DNA is TGTGCCAGCAGTTTATCTGATCTCGAGCAGTTCTTC. This translates into CASSLSDLEQFF. The V and J genes are TRBV12-3 or TRBV12-4 and TRBJ2-1, with D uncertain. Trimming pared 2 bases from V and 10 bases from J, leaving 9 bases between. The CDR3 totals 12 residues.

The chain has TRBV12-3 or TRBV12-4 and TRBJ2-3; 11 positions match TRBD2. After removal of 1 base from V and 4 bases from J, the junction contained 1 base not matched to a gene. This CDR3 has 15 amino acids. CDR3 nucleotides: TGTGCCAGCAGTTTAGTGACTAGCGGGGCAGATACGCAGTATTTT. Residues: CASSLVTSGADTQYF.

The rearrangement links TRBV6-5 to TRBJ2-2, with D perhaps given as TRBD1 or TRBD2 (5 bases each). V was cut by 0 bases and J by 5 bases, with 7 bases left in between. Per germline, CDR1 MNHEY and CDR2 SVGAGI. The CDR3 loop spans 14 amino acids. Here the CDR3 DNA reads TGTGCCAGCAGTTACTCGGGGGTTACCGGGGAGCTGTTTTTT. It specifies CASSYSGVTGELFF.

The chain has TRBV3-1 and TRBJ2-1; D call uncertain. Germline assignment: CDR1 LGHDT and CDR2 YNNKEL (reference sequence). This CDR3 spans 16 amino acids. Trimming took off 0 bases at V and 4 bases at J, with 13 bases between the two ends. CDR3 nucleotides: TGTGCCAGCAGCCAAGAACCGTTTCTCGCTTACAATGAGCAGTTCTTC. It translates to CASSQEPFLAYNEQFF.

This chain uses TRBV6-5 with TRBJ1-4, with D unresolved. There are 15 residues in the CDR3. Per the germline V gene, CDR1 is MNHEY and CDR2 is SVGAGI. V gave up 0 bases and J gave up 10 bases, with 15 bases separating them. Here the CDR3 reads CASSYSSSSRAKLFF. DNA for the CDR3: TGTGCCAGCAGTTACTCCTCGTCGTCACGGGCAAAACTGTTTTTT.

The chain links TRBV7-2 to TRBJ2-1; D perhaps matches TRBD1 (5 bases). The CDR3 is 13 amino acids. The germline CDR1 and CDR2 sequences are SGHTA and FQGNSA. Trimming pared 7 bases from V and 7 bases from J, leaving 14 bases between. CDR3 coding DNA: TGTGCCAGCACAATGGGCAGGGCTAATGAGCAGTTCTTC. Translated, it gives CASTMGRANEQFF.

The chain recombines TRBV2 with TRBJ2-6, with D uncertain. CDR1 is SNHLY and CDR2 is FYNNEI in the germline V gene. V was pared by 6 bases and J by 0 bases, with 12 bases between. This CDR3 contains 16 residues. CDR3 amino acids: CASSYESNSGANVLTF. The CDR3 DNA sequence: TGTGCCAGCAGCTACGAGTCCAACTCTGGGGCCAACGTCCTGACTTTC. The full variable domain, with the rest looked up from reference TRBV2 and TRBJ2-6, is EPEVTQTPSHQVTQMGQEVILRCVPISNHLYFYWYRQILGQKVEFLVSFYNNEISEKSEIFDDQFSVERPDGSNFTLKIRSTKLEDSAMYFCASSYESNSGANVLTFGAGSRLTVL.

The chain links TRBV5-1 to TRBJ2-5; D is possibly TRBD1 (6 bases). The germline V gene encodes CDR1 SGHRS and CDR2 YFSETQ. Trimming removed 3 bases from V and 4 bases from J, with 13 bases in between. The CDR3 length is 14 residues. The DNA of the CDR3 is TGCGCCAGCAGCTCAGAGGTAGGGGGAGAGACCCAGTACTTC. This sequence encodes CASSSEVGGETQYF.

This clonotype turned up a few times. V and J are TRBV18 and TRBJ1-5; D not certain. The germline V gene has CDR1 KGHSH and CDR2 LQKENI. This CDR3 spans 13 amino acids. The V end was cut by 0 bases, the J end by 6 bases, with 6 bases between. CDR3: CASSPPVGQPQHF. The DNA of the CDR3 is TGTGCCAGCTCACCACCGGTGGGTCAGCCCCAGCATTTT. Combining the CDR3 with reference TRBV18 and TRBJ1-5 gives the whole variable domain NAGVMQNPRHLVRRRGQEARLRCSPMKGHSHVYWYRQLPEEGLKFMVYLQKENIIDESGMPKERFSAEFPKEGPSILRIQQVVRGDSAAYFCASSPPVGQPQHFGDGTRLSIL.